The 28 T cell receptor beta chains presented below share a single source sample, sequenced in a study of T cell clonality in common variable immunodeficiency. Produced via immunoSEQ multiplex PCR; TCRdb's table is partial and in-frame only. The specimen has approximately 60,000 clones, none found just once. Sequenced input: peripheral blood mononuclear cells. These receptors were taken from a person between 18 and 75 years old in good health.

This clone was detected ten times or more. The CDR3 end falls 3 residues outside the read, so it is completed with the germline J gene. The chain combines TRBV29-1 with TRBJ2-7; D remains ambiguous. Looked up from germline, CDR1 is SQVTM and CDR2 is ANQGSEA. The CDR3 runs to 12 residues. Trimming left V 4 bases short and J 5 bases short, with 12 bases between. CDR3: CSVGRVSDEQYF. The sequenced part of the CDR3 DNA is TGCAGCGTTGGTAGGGTGTCGGACGAG.

This clone was recorded at least ten times. Read coverage stops 3 residues before the CDR3 terminus; the germline J gene supplies the remainder. V is TRBV7-2 and J is TRBJ2-3; 8 positions agree with TRBD2. CDR1 is SGHTA and CDR2 is FQGNSA in the germline V gene. The CDR3 extends over 15 amino acids. The junction had 10 bases not matched to a gene; V was cut back by 5 bases and J by 6 bases. The sequenced CDR3 bases are TGTGCCAGCAGCACCCGGACTAGCTTCCCCGATACG. Its protein is CASSTRTSFPDT. The CDR3, in full, reads CASSTRTSFPDTQYF.

This clone was counted ten times or more. CDR3 sequence reads: CASSLDPSGNEQFF. The covered CDR3 bases are TGTGCCAGCAGCTTGGACCCTAGCGGCAATGAG. This chain uses TRBV7-3 with TRBJ2-1; 7 bases agree with TRBD2. The read ends 3 residues before the CDR3 terminus; that terminus is restored from the germline J gene. CDR3 length: 14 amino acids. The V and J ends lost 3 bases and 6 bases, in that order; junction bases with no gene match: 5. Germline CDR1 SGHTA, CDR2 FQGTGA.

This clone was detected ten times or more. Partial CDR3 DNA: TGCGCCAGCAGCTTGGAAACTGAAAGCACAGATACG. Amino acid sequence: CASSLETESTDT. The complete CDR3 reads CASSLETESTDTQYF. The chain carries TRBV5-1 and TRBJ2-3; D gene uncertain. The missing CDR3 end, 3 residues past where the read stops, is filled in from the germline J gene. Germline-derived CDR1 and CDR2 are SGHRS and YFSETQ. Between the trimmed V and J ends, which lost 0 bases and 0 bases, there was a span of 8 bases. There are 15 residues in the CDR3. The full variable domain, completed using reference TRBV5-1 and TRBJ2-3, is KAGVTQTPRYLIKTRGQQVTLSCSPISGHRSVSWYQQTPGQGLQFLFEYFSETQRNKGNFPGRFSGRQFSNSRSEMNVSTLELGDSALYLCASSLETESTDTQYFGPGTRLTVL.

The table lists this clone with many counts. The read is 3 residues too short to cover the CDR3 end, so that end is filled in from the germline J gene. The J gene is TRBJ2-3, the V gene TRBV12-3 or TRBV12-4; D remains ambiguous. This CDR3 spans 11 amino acids. The sequenced CDR3 bases are TGTGCCAGCAGTCTCGTAGGGACG. It translates to CASSLVGT. The full-length CDR3 reads as CASSLVGTQYF.

This clone occurred many times. The read stops 3 residues short of the end of the CDR3; the missing end is completed from the germline J gene. J is TRBJ2-3 and V is TRBV5-1; no clear D gene. CDR3 length: 16 amino acids. CDR1 and CDR2 from the germline V gene are SGHRS and YFSETQ. Between the trimmed V and J ends, which lost 4 bases and 1 base, there was a span of 16 bases. CDR3 amino acids: CASSPQATTRTDTQYF. The part of the CDR3 DNA that was read is TGCGCCAGCAGCCCGCAGGCGACGACCCGCACAGATACG.

Ten or more counts support this clone. Read coverage stops 3 residues before the CDR3 terminus; the germline J gene supplies the remainder. This chain connects TRBV5-1 to TRBJ1-1; 11 positions agree with TRBD1. Per the germline V gene, CDR1 is SGHRS and CDR2 is YFSETQ. V gave up 4 bases and J gave up 5 bases; unmatched junction bases: 7. The CDR3 runs to 15 residues. The CDR3 sequence: CASSAGTGGYTEAFF. CDR3 DNA, as far as it was read: TGCGCCAGCAGCGCCGGGACAGGGGGGTATACTGAA.

The sample holds a few counts of this clone. The DNA ends 3 residues before the CDR3 does, and the rest of the CDR3 is filled in from the germline J gene. The V and J genes are TRBV7-9 and TRBJ2-4; D perhaps matches TRBD1 (6 bases). CDR1 and CDR2 from the germline V gene are SEHNR and FQNEAQ (reference sequence). This CDR3 spans 12 amino acids. CDR3: CASSFRGDGQYF. The DNA read from the CDR3 is TGTGCCAGCAGCTTCAGGGGCGATGGT.

Many counts were recorded for this clone. The read terminates 3 residues before the CDR3 end, so the remaining end is supplied by the germline J gene. The chain carries TRBV6-2 or TRBV6-3 and TRBJ1-1, with 8 bases fitting TRBD1. Per germline, CDR1 MNHEY and CDR2 SVGEGT. This CDR3 spans 14 amino acids. V trimming: 7 bases; J trimming: 1 base; junction bases outside the gene matches: 5. Here the CDR3 reads CASKLQGENTEAFF. CDR3 DNA (partial): TGTGCCAGCAAACTACAGGGGGAGAACACTGAA.

This clone showed up many times. The missing CDR3 end, 3 residues past where the read stops, is filled in from the germline J gene. This chain joins TRBV2 and TRBJ2-1; D is possibly TRBD1 (6 bases). V lost 6 bases, J lost 4 bases, and 10 bases lay in between. Germline values: CDR1 SNHLY, CDR2 FYNNEI. This CDR3 is 13 amino acids long. The DNA read from the CDR3 is TGTGCCAGCAGAGTAGACAGGTACAATGAG. It codes for CASRVDRYNE. The entire CDR3 protein is CASRVDRYNEQFF.

This clone was counted at least ten times. The CDR3 end is not reached by the read, which stops 3 residues before it; the germline J gene fills it in. The V call is TRBV19, the J call TRBJ1-2, with D hard to call. The CDR3 consists of 13 residues. Per the germline V gene, CDR1 is LNHDA and CDR2 is SQIVND (reference sequence). The ends were cut back, 6 bases at V and 6 bases at J, with 14 bases in the middle. CDR3 amino acids: CASRTSATDGYTF. The CDR3 bases that were read are TGTGCCAGTAGGACAAGTGCCACAGATGGC.

This clone was counted ten times or more. The sequenced fragment ends 3 residues before the CDR3 boundary, so the rest is inferred from the germline J gene. The chain combines TRBV28 with TRBJ1-2; a weak D match, TRBD1 (5 bases). The CDR3 is 15 amino acids. Germline V gene data show CDR1 as MDHEN and CDR2 as SYDVKM. Trimming cost V 1 base and J 7 bases, with 16 bases left between them. The DNA read from the CDR3 is TGTGCCAGCAGTTTATCTCAGGCAGGGAGAGGTGGC. It is translated as CASSLSQAGRGG. The CDR3 in its entirety is CASSLSQAGRGGYTF.

Ten or more counts support this clone. The read comes to an end 3 residues before the CDR3 does, leaving the germline J gene to fill in the end. The chain uses TRBV30 and TRBJ1-1; D is unclear. Trimming removed 4 bases at V and 2 bases at J, with 8 bases between. Germline CDR1 GTSNPN, CDR2 SVGIG (reference sequence). The CDR3 is 12 amino acids. CDR3 bases read: TGTGCCTGGAAACCTAGAAACACTGAA. Protein sequence: CAWKPRNTE. In full, the CDR3 is CAWKPRNTEAFF.

This clone showed up many times. The read ends 3 residues before the CDR3 terminus; that terminus is restored from the germline J gene. The genes are TRBV28 and TRBJ1-1, with D tentatively TRBD1 (6 bases). Germline CDR1 reads MDHEN; CDR2 reads SYDVKM. The CDR3 spans 12 residues. CDR3 amino acids: CASSGGGEGAFF. CDR3 DNA, as far as it was read: TGTGCCAGCAGTGGAGGGGGGGAGGGA.

This clone has ten or more counts. The missing CDR3 end, 3 residues past where the read stops, is filled in from the germline J gene. The chain joins TRBV6-4 to TRBJ2-1; 7 nucleotides align to TRBD2. The CDR3 is made up of 14 amino acids. The V gene end was trimmed by 5 bases and the J gene end by 6 bases; junction bases not matched to a gene: 7. Germline loops: CDR1 MRHNA, CDR2 SNTAGT. CDR3 bases read: TGTGCCAGCAGTACGCTGGGACTATCCAATGAG. Its protein product is CASSTLGLSNE. The whole CDR3 region reads CASSTLGLSNEQFF.

This clone was recorded many times. The read terminates 3 residues before the CDR3 end, so the remaining end is supplied by the germline J gene. The chain uses TRBV28 and TRBJ2-6, with D perhaps given as TRBD1 or TRBD2 (6 bases each). This CDR3 spans 15 amino acids. Per germline, CDR1 MDHEN and CDR2 SYDVKM. Trimming shortened V by 5 bases and J by 2 bases, and 10 bases separated the two germline ends. CDR3 bases read: TGTGCCAGCAGTCCAGGGGAGGCTGGGGCCAACGTC. This translates into CASSPGEAGANV. The whole CDR3 protein reads CASSPGEAGANVLTF. Variable domain in full (rest from reference TRBV28 and TRBJ2-6): DVKVTQSSRYLVKRTGEKVFLECVQDMDHENMFWYRQDPGLGLRLIYFSYDVKMKEKGDIPEGYSVSREKKERFSLILESASTNQTSMYLCASSPGEAGANVLTFGAGSRLTVL.

This clone was observed many times. The missing CDR3 end, 3 residues past where the read stops, is filled in from the germline J gene. This sequence joins TRBV19 and TRBJ2-1, with TRBD2 matching 11 bases. Germline CDR1 LNHDA, CDR2 SQIVND (reference sequence). CDR3 length: 14 residues. J was trimmed by 3 bases and V by 5 bases; bases with no gene match: 0. The CDR3 DNA, read in part, is TGTGCCAGTAGTGGGACTAGCGGCTACAATGAG. Protein sequence: CASSGTSGYNE. The whole CDR3 sequence reads CASSGTSGYNEQFF.

This clone was detected ten times or more. The read falls 3 residues short of the CDR3 end, and the missing part is taken from the germline J gene. The chain couples TRBV7-9 to TRBJ2-3; 8 nucleotides align to TRBD2. This CDR3 has 15 residues. The germline CDR1 and CDR2 sequences are SEHNR and FQNEAQ (reference sequence). Germline trimming cut 1 base from V and 4 bases from J; bases unmatched to any gene: 4. The CDR3: CASSLVAGGSDTQYF. The sequenced CDR3 bases are TGTGCCAGCAGCTTAGTGGCGGGAGGATCAGATACG. The full variable domain, in which reference TRBV7-9 and TRBJ2-3 provide the parts outside the CDR3, is DTGVSQNPRHKITKRGQNVTFRCDPISEHNRLYWYRQTLGQGPEFLTYFQNEAQLEKSRLLSDRFSAERPKGSFSTLEIQRTEQGDSAMYLCASSLVAGGSDTQYFGPGTRLTVL.

Comments on this clone: With the read ending 3 residues before the CDR3 end, the germline J gene is used to fill in that end. The chain carries TRBV18 and TRBJ2-6; 7 bases fit TRBD1. The CDR3 runs 14 residues. Losses at the gene ends were 6 bases for V and 3 bases for J; bases not matched to a gene: 2. CDR1 and CDR2 from the germline V gene are KGHSH and LQKENI. CDR3 DNA, as far as it was read: TGTGCCAGCTCGACAGGGAATGGGGCCAACGTC. Translation gives CASSTGNGANV. The whole CDR3 sequence reads CASSTGNGANVLTF. Looking up the rest from reference TRBV18 and TRBJ2-6 gives the full variable domain: NAGVMQNPRHLVRRRGQEARLRCSPMKGHSHVYWYRQLPEEGLKFMVYLQKENIIDESGMPKERFSAEFPKEGPSILRIQQVVRGDSAAYFCASSTGNGANVLTFGAGSRLTVL.

This clone appeared many times. With a much larger clone just one base away, this may be a read error. The read stops 3 residues short of the end of the CDR3; the missing end is completed from the germline J gene. The genes are TRBV10-3 and TRBJ2-5, with 9 bases aligning to TRBD1. Germline lookup yields CDR1 ENHRY and CDR2 SYGVKD. This CDR3 is 14 amino acids long. The CDR3 protein is CAISELQGADTQYF. The DNA read from the CDR3 is TGTGCCATCAGTGAGTTACAGGGGGCAGATACC.

This clone was recorded many times. The read terminates 3 residues before the CDR3 end, so the remaining end is supplied by the germline J gene. This chain joins TRBV5-4 and TRBJ2-3; 9 nucleotides align to TRBD2. J lost 4 bases, V lost 3 bases, and 3 bases had no gene match. Germline CDR1 is SGHNT and CDR2 is YYREEE (reference sequence). This CDR3 has 14 residues. The CDR3 DNA, read in part, is TGTGCCAGCAGCTCGGGACTAGCAGCAGATACG. It specifies CASSSGLAADT. The entire CDR3 sequence reads CASSSGLAADTQYF.

This clone was picked up many times. CDR3 DNA (partial): TGTGCCAGTAGTATCGGTCTAGCGGGAGCTGAG. This sequence encodes CASSIGLAGAE. The CDR3 in its entirety is CASSIGLAGAEQFF. The chain couples TRBV19 to TRBJ2-1; 10 bases map to TRBD2. Read data end 3 residues before the CDR3 end; the end is taken from the germline J gene. The CDR3 length is 14 residues. Germline V lookup: CDR1 LNHDA, CDR2 SQIVND (reference sequence). J lost 9 bases, V lost 3 bases, and 5 bases had no gene match. Filled out from reference TRBV19 and TRBJ2-1, the complete variable domain reads DGGITQSPKYLFRKEGQNVTLSCEQNLNHDAMYWYRQDPGQGLRLIYYSQIVNDFQKGDIAEGYSVSREKKESFPLTVTSAQKNPTAFYLCASSIGLAGAEQFFGPGTRLTVL.

This clone was picked up many times. The sequenced fragment ends 3 residues before the CDR3 boundary, so the rest is inferred from the germline J gene. The V gene is TRBV6-1, the J gene TRBJ1-5; the match to TRBD1 covers 7 bases. The CDR3 length is 13 residues. CDR1 and CDR2 from the germline V gene are MNHNS and SASEGT. The V and J ends lost 4 bases and 4 bases, in that order; junction bases with no gene match: 1. CDR3 DNA (partial): TGTGCCAGCAGTGTACAGGGGAATCAGCCC. Encoded protein: CASSVQGNQP. The CDR3, in full, reads CASSVQGNQPQHF.

This clone was found many times. The read terminates 3 residues before the CDR3 end, so the remaining end is supplied by the germline J gene. V is TRBV18 and J is TRBJ1-2, with 10 bases lining up with TRBD1. Trimming removed 2 bases from V and 6 bases from J; junction bases left unmatched: 3. The germline CDR1 and CDR2 sequences are KGHSH and LQKENI. The CDR3 runs 14 residues. The CDR3 DNA, read in part, is TGTGCCAGCTCACCAGCCGGGACAGGGGATGGC. This translates into CASSPAGTGDG. The full CDR3 sequence reads CASSPAGTGDGYTF. Variable domain in full (rest from reference TRBV18 and TRBJ1-2): NAGVMQNPRHLVRRRGQEARLRCSPMKGHSHVYWYRQLPEEGLKFMVYLQKENIIDESGMPKERFSAEFPKEGPSILRIQQVVRGDSAAYFCASSPAGTGDGYTFGSGTRLTVV.

This clone has ten or more counts. Read coverage stops 3 residues before the CDR3 terminus; the germline J gene supplies the remainder. The chain recombines TRBV18 with TRBJ1-1, with TRBD1 identical over 7 bases. Germline V gives CDR1 KGHSH, CDR2 LQKENI. V lost 1 base to trimming and J lost 1 base; unmatched junction nucleotides: 3. CDR3 length equals 15 residues. The part of the CDR3 DNA that was read is TGTGCCAGCTCACCACGGGAGGGGGCGAACACTGAA. As protein: CASSPREGANTE. The whole CDR3 region reads CASSPREGANTEAFF.

The table lists this clone with many counts. With the read ending 3 residues before the CDR3 end, the germline J gene is used to fill in that end. V usage is TRBV11-2 and J usage is TRBJ2-3; 7 nucleotides line up with TRBD1. The germline V gene encodes CDR1 SGHAT and CDR2 FQNNGV. The V and J ends lost 3 bases and 4 bases, in that order; junction bases with no gene match: 7. The CDR3 loop spans 15 amino acids. Incomplete CDR3 DNA: TGTGCCAGCAGCTTGGGGAGAGACAGGGCAGATACG. Translation gives CASSLGRDRADT. The entire CDR3 protein is CASSLGRDRADTQYF.

This clone occurred many times. Coverage ceases 3 residues before the CDR3 finishes, and the germline J gene fills in the end. The chain is built from TRBV18 and TRBJ1-4; 9 bases are a match to TRBD1. Germline V gene data show CDR1 as KGHSH and CDR2 as LQKENI. This CDR3 is 16 amino acids long. V lost 5 bases, J lost 5 bases, and 9 bases stayed unmatched. CDR3 in amino acids: CASSAIRTGANEKLFF. The part of the CDR3 DNA that was read is TGTGCCAGCTCAGCAATTCGGACAGGGGCGAATGAAAAA.

This clone appeared many times. The CDR3 reads CAISDPGQAPGYEQYF. CDR3 DNA (partial): TGTGCCATCAGTGACCCGGGACAGGCTCCAGGATACGAG. V and J are TRBV10-3 and TRBJ2-7, with TRBD1 matching 8 bases. The read ends 3 residues before the CDR3 terminus; that terminus is restored from the germline J gene. Germline V lookup: CDR1 ENHRY, CDR2 SYGVKD. V lost 3 bases to trimming and J lost 4 bases; unmatched junction nucleotides: 11. The CDR3 is made up of 16 amino acids.